The 31 T cell receptor beta chains in this list originate from one sample, sequenced in a study of technical replicates of blood from a handful of donors. The data were produced by immunoSEQ multiplex PCR, yet TCRdb's version contains in-frame clones alone and is incomplete. The data show about 78,000 clones, roughly 94% seen once. The sequenced material came from T cells isolated from PBMCs. The receptors derive from a human donor in good health.

The gene calls are TRBV29-1 and TRBJ2-7; D ambiguous. Germline V gives CDR1 SQVTM, CDR2 ANQGSEA. The V gene lost 0 bases and the J gene lost 5 bases, with 11 bases spanning the gap. The CDR3 contains 13 residues. The CDR3 DNA follows: TGCAGCGTTGAAGAGGGCAGGCCCCACGAGCAGTACTTC. Translated: CSVEEGRPHEQYF.

For the CDR3, the DNA is TGTGCCAGCAGCTTAGGCAGGGATCAGCCCCAGCATTTT. This encodes CASSLGRDQPQHF. This chain uses TRBV13 with TRBJ1-5, with D possibly matching TRBD1 (5 bases). The CDR3 length is 13 residues. The V gene's germline CDR1 is PRHDT and CDR2 FYEKMQ (reference sequence). Trimming removed 0 bases from V and 5 bases from J, with 5 bases in between. Full variable domain (rest looked up from reference TRBV13 and TRBJ1-5): AAGVIQSPRHLIKEKRETATLKCYPIPRHDTVYWYQQGPGQDPQFLISFYEKMQSDKGSIPDRFSAQQFSDYHSELNMSSLELGDSALYFCASSLGRDQPQHFGDGTRLSIL.

V gene TRBV21-1 combines with J gene TRBJ1-5; the DNA was not compared with TRBD1, the D call given in the table. TRBV21-1 is labeled a pseudogene. CDR3 length: 15 amino acids. In nucleotides, the CDR3 is TGTGCCAGCAGCCCACGACAGGAAGTGAATCAGCCCCAGCATTTT. Translation gives CASSPRQEVNQPQHF.

V gene TRBV4-1 combines with J gene TRBJ2-2; TRBD1 is a possible D gene (5 bases). The ends were cut back, 7 bases at V and 2 bases at J, with 14 bases in the middle. The CDR3 runs to 15 residues. Germline values: CDR1 MGHRA, CDR2 YSYEKL. Here the CDR3 reads CASIKGRGNTGELFF. The CDR3 DNA is TGCGCCAGCATTAAGGGTAGGGGAAACACCGGGGAGCTGTTTTTT.

V usage is TRBV6-1 and J usage is TRBJ1-2, with D tentatively TRBD1 (5 bases). This CDR3 has 13 amino acids. The germline CDR1 and CDR2 sequences are MNHNS and SASEGT. Trimming shortened V by 6 bases and J by 4 bases, and 12 bases separated the two germline ends. The CDR3 DNA sequence: TGTGCCAGCAGCTATACAGGTAGCTATGGCTACACCTTC. Amino acids: CASSYTGSYGYTF.

V gene TRBV18 combines with J gene TRBJ1-3; D is uncertain. The CDR3 spans 16 residues. V gave up 0 bases and J gave up 1 base, with 10 bases separating them. Germline CDR1 is KGHSH and CDR2 is LQKENI. The CDR3 DNA sequence: TGTGCCAGCTCACCACCAATGTCCCTTTCTGGAAACACCATATATTTT. Translation: CASSPPMSLSGNTIYF.

This clone is a singleton in its sample. The CDR3 sequence: CASSHSISGGLYNEQFF. In DNA, the CDR3 is TGTGCCAGCAGCCACTCCATAAGCGGGGGGCTTTACAATGAGCAGTTCTTC. The chain recombines TRBV4-2 with TRBJ2-1; 9 bases align to TRBD2. Germline CDR1 is LGHNA and CDR2 is YNFKEQ. This CDR3 region has 17 residues. V dropped 3 bases and J dropped 4; count of bases not matched to a gene: 10.

The chain is built from TRBV27 and TRBJ1-1, with D unclear. Trimming removed 6 bases from V and 0 bases from J, with 8 bases in between. Germline loops: CDR1 MNHEY, CDR2 SMNVEV (reference sequence). The CDR3 spans 13 residues. CDR3 in amino acids: CASSLGLNTEAFF. Written as DNA, the CDR3 is TGTGCCAGCAGCTTAGGCTTGAACACTGAAGCTTTCTTT.

This chain joins TRBV7-9 and TRBJ1-2, with D possibly matching TRBD1 (6 bases). Germline CDR1 is SEHNR and CDR2 is FQNEAQ (reference sequence). The CDR3 sequence is 15 residues long. The V and J ends lost 6 bases and 3 bases respectively, with 17 bases between them. In nucleotides, the CDR3 is TGTGCCAGCAGGTTCGCAGGGGATTCGGACTATGGCTACACCTTC. Translation: CASRFAGDSDYGYTF.

J is TRBJ2-7 and V is TRBV6-6; tentatively, D is TRBD1 (5 bases). Trimming took 5 bases from V and 0 from J, leaving 17 bases between them. CDR1 is MNHNY, CDR2 SVGAGI, per germline (reference sequence). The CDR3 has 16 amino acids. In nucleotides, the CDR3 is TGTGCCAGCAGTCCTTTGCCCTCAGGGTTCTCCTACGAGCAGTACTTC. Residues: CASSPLPSGFSYEQYF.

The chain couples TRBV10-1 to TRBJ2-2; no reliable D call. The CDR3 runs to 12 residues. CDR1 and CDR2 (germline): WNHNN, SYGVQD (reference sequence). V lost 5 bases and J lost 3, with 4 bases in between. The CDR3 spells CASSYYTGELFF. DNA of the CDR3: TGCGCCAGCAGTTACTACACCGGGGAGCTGTTTTTT.

The chain employs TRBV9 and TRBJ2-2; TRBD2 aligns across 8 bases. Trimming removed 4 bases from V and 5 bases from J; junction bases left unmatched: 7. Germline loops: CDR1 SGDLS, CDR2 YYNGEE. CDR3 length: 15 residues. The CDR3 here is CASSPVAGNTGELFF. CDR3 sequence (DNA): TGTGCCAGCAGCCCGGTAGCGGGGAATACCGGGGAGCTGTTTTTT.

The gene calls are TRBV6-1 and TRBJ2-7; TRBD2 matches 15 bases. From germline, CDR1 is MNHNS and CDR2 SASEGT. Germline trimming cut 3 bases from V and 6 bases from J; bases unmatched to any gene: 9. The CDR3 length is 17 residues. CDR3 bases: TGTGCCAGCAGTGAGGGAGGGCCGGGACTAGCGGGAGGCGAGCAGTACTTC. It is translated as CASSEGGPGLAGGEQYF.

CDR3 DNA: TGTGCCAGCAGAGGACTAGCGGGGCAAAACAATGAGCAGTTCTTC. This translates into CASRGLAGQNNEQFF. The rearrangement uses TRBV7-9 and TRBJ2-1, with 12 bases aligning to TRBD2. Germline assignment: CDR1 SEHNR and CDR2 FQNEAQ (reference sequence). The trim removed 6 bases at V and 5 bases at J, leaving 5 bases unmatched. The CDR3 has 15 amino acids.

The chain carries TRBV13 and TRBJ2-1, with 8 bases matching TRBD2. The CDR3 spans 18 residues. The V and J ends lost 2 bases and 7 bases, in that order; junction bases with no gene match: 16. Germline V gene data show CDR1 as PRHDT and CDR2 as FYEKMQ (reference sequence). This CDR3 reads CASSLTYGRARGLNEQFF. The CDR3 coding sequence is TGTGCCAGCAGCTTAACTTACGGGAGGGCCCGAGGTTTGAATGAGCAGTTCTTC. The whole variable domain, remainder taken from reference TRBV13 and TRBJ2-1, is AAGVIQSPRHLIKEKRETATLKCYPIPRHDTVYWYQQGPGQDPQFLISFYEKMQSDKGSIPDRFSAQQFSDYHSELNMSSLELGDSALYFCASSLTYGRARGLNEQFFGPGTRLTVL.

The J gene is TRBJ2-1, the V gene TRBV27; a weak D match, TRBD2 (5 bases). Germline V lookup: CDR1 MNHEY, CDR2 SMNVEV (reference sequence). The CDR3 has 13 amino acids. Trimming removed 5 bases at V and 3 bases at J, with 8 bases between. CDR3 loop: CASSPTSYNEQFF. In nucleotides, the CDR3 is TGTGCCAGCAGTCCCACTAGCTACAATGAGCAGTTCTTC.

This sequence joins TRBV6-5 and TRBJ2-1, with D unclear. Trimming cost V 6 bases and J 6 bases, with 18 bases left between them. The CDR3 runs 15 residues. CDR1 and CDR2 (germline): MNHEY, SVGAGI. CDR3 nucleotides: TGTGCCAGCAGCCATGTACCCGAGCAGGTCAATGAGCAGTTCTTC. Encoded protein: CASSHVPEQVNEQFF.

Only one count was recorded for this clone. The J gene is TRBJ2-1, the V gene TRBV14; 8 bases are a match to TRBD2. CDR1 and CDR2 (germline): SGHDN, FVKESK. The length of the CDR3 is 12 residues. The J segment lost 9 bases and the V segment lost 7 bases, leaving 5 bases of the junction unmatched. The CDR3 sequence is CASISGTGEQFF. DNA for the CDR3: TGTGCCAGCATTAGCGGGACTGGTGAGCAGTTCTTC.

V usage is TRBV7-9 and J usage is TRBJ2-5; possible D gene TRBD2, 6 bases. The CDR3 totals 12 residues. The germline V and J ends were trimmed by 4 bases and 5 bases, with 8 bases remaining between them. From germline, CDR1 is SEHNR and CDR2 FQNEAQ (reference sequence). The chain's CDR3 is CASSSAGETQYF. CDR3 in DNA: TGTGCCAGCAGCTCGGCGGGGGAGACCCAGTACTTC.

The rearrangement joins TRBV7-9 to TRBJ2-7, with D uncertain. V lost 5 bases, J lost 5 bases, and 10 bases lay in between. The germline gives CDR1 SEHNR, CDR2 FQNEAQ (reference sequence). This CDR3 has 12 residues. The CDR3, as DNA: TGTGCCAGCAGCATACTATTACACGAGCAGTACTTC. This encodes CASSILLHEQYF.

This clone was seen a few times. This rearrangement joins TRBV28 to TRBJ1-2; D unresolved. Germline V CDR1 and CDR2: MDHEN, SYDVKM. With 1 base removed from V and 3 bases from J, the gap between germline ends came to 12 bases. The CDR3 consists of 15 residues. The CDR3 protein is CASSLLGGQDYGYTF. CDR3 nucleotide sequence: TGTGCCAGCAGTTTATTGGGAGGGCAGGACTATGGCTACACCTTC.

The V call is TRBV7-3, the J call TRBJ1-2, with 8 bases lining up with TRBD1. CDR1 is SGHTA and CDR2 is FQGTGA in the germline V gene. The CDR3 runs to 13 residues. Unmatched junction bases numbered 2, after V lost 4 bases and J lost 4 bases. The CDR3 region has the DNA TGTGCCAGCAGCTCAGGACAGGGCTATGGCTACACCTTC. The encoded protein is CASSSGQGYGYTF.

The gene calls are TRBV29-1 and TRBJ2-7; 7 bases map to TRBD1. This CDR3 has 13 residues. CDR1 SQVTM and CDR2 ANQGSEA come from the germline V gene. The trim removed 5 bases at V and 2 bases at J, leaving 6 bases unmatched. The chain's CDR3 is CSVRGLGAYEQYF. CDR3 nucleotide sequence: TGCAGCGTTAGGGGGCTGGGGGCCTACGAGCAGTACTTC.

The gene calls are TRBV2 and TRBJ1-2; D gene ambiguous. The germline gives CDR1 SNHLY, CDR2 FYNNEI. V lost 3 bases and J 6 bases, leaving 2 bases between the germline ends. There are 10 residues in the CDR3. The CDR3 DNA follows: TGTGCCAGCAGTGACGATGGCTACACCTTC. As protein: CASSDDGYTF.

The rearrangement links TRBV6-5 to TRBJ2-7, with TRBD2 identical over 7 bases. The germline CDR1 and CDR2 sequences are MNHEY and SVGAGI. V lost 1 base and J lost 4; bases outside the gene matches: 7. The CDR3 extends over 15 amino acids. The CDR3 DNA sequence: TGTGCCAGCAGTTACTACGCGGGAGCCTTTTACGAGCAGTACTTC. Translated, it gives CASSYYAGAFYEQYF.

V usage is TRBV15 and J usage is TRBJ2-7, with 10 bases identical to TRBD1. The germline V gene has CDR1 LNHNV and CDR2 YYDKDF (reference sequence). J was trimmed by 4 bases and V by 6 bases; bases with no gene match: 12. CDR3 length: 16 residues. The CDR3 sequence: CATRNRQGASTYEQYF. CDR3 nucleotides: TGTGCCACCAGAAACCGACAGGGGGCCTCCACTTACGAGCAGTACTTC. The entire variable domain, with the rest obtained from reference TRBV15 and TRBJ2-7, is as follows: DAMVIQNPRYQVTQFGKPVTLSCSQTLNHNVMYWYQQKSSQAPKLLFHYYDKDFNNEADTPDNFQSRRPNTSFCFLDIRSPGLGDTAMYLCATRNRQGASTYEQYFGPGTRLTVT.

The rearrangement links TRBV7-6 to TRBJ1-6; D is unclear. V was pared by 5 bases and J by 7 bases, with 15 bases between. Germline loops: CDR1 SGHVS, CDR2 FNYEAQ. CDR3 length: 15 amino acids. CDR3 residues: CASSPTALPNSPLHF. CDR3 nucleotide sequence: TGTGCCAGCAGCCCTACTGCGCTACCGAATTCACCCCTCCACTTT.

This rearrangement joins TRBV29-1 to TRBJ2-5; D is uncertain. Germline V gene lookup returns CDR1 SQVTM and CDR2 ANQGSEA. This CDR3 comprises 10 residues. V lost 6 bases and J 4 bases, leaving 6 bases between the germline ends. In DNA form, the CDR3 reads TGCAGCGTCAGACTAGAGACCCAGTACTTC. Translating it yields CSVRLETQYF.

This clone was picked up a small number of times. The V gene is TRBV5-1, the J gene TRBJ1-2, with 11 nucleotides matching TRBD1. Germline assignment: CDR1 SGHRS and CDR2 YFSETQ. After removal of 3 bases from V and 4 bases from J, the junction contained 14 bases not matched to a gene. This CDR3 spans 18 amino acids. CDR3 nucleotides: TGCGCCAGCAGCTCGAAAACGAACATGGGACAGGGGGTCTATGGCTACACCTTC. Protein sequence: CASSSKTNMGQGVYGYTF.

This chain connects TRBV6-5 to TRBJ1-3; D gene unclear. This CDR3 comprises 15 residues. V lost 5 bases and J 5 bases, leaving 16 bases between the germline ends. Germline V gene data show CDR1 as MNHEY and CDR2 as SVGAGI. The CDR3 is CASSTRGGSRNTIYF. Written as DNA, the CDR3 is TGTGCCAGCAGTACCCGGGGAGGATCCCGAAACACCATATATTTT.

This sequence joins TRBV28 and TRBJ2-7; D unclear. Trimming left V 7 bases short and J 2 bases short, with 6 bases between. The CDR3 consists of 11 residues. Germline V lookup: CDR1 MDHEN, CDR2 SYDVKM. DNA for the CDR3: TGTGCCAGCACCAGTCCCTACGAGCAGTACTTC. Residues: CASTSPYEQYF.